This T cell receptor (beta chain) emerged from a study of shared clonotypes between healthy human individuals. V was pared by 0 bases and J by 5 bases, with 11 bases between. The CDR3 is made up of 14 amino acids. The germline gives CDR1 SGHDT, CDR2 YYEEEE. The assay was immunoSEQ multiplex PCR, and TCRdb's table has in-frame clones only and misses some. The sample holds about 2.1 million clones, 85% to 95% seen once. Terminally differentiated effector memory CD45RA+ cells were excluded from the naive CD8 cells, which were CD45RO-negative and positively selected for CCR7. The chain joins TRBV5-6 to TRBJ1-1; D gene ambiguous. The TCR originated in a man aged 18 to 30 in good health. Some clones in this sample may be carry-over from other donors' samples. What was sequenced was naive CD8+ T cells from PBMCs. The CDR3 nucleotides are TGTGCCAGCAGCTTGGGTTTCTTGGGTACTGAAGCTTTCTTT. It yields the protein CASSLGFLGTEAFF.